This T cell receptor (beta chain) is from a study of metastatic and nonmetastatic thyroid tumors. Study as a whole: From malignant and benign thyroid patients, repertoires in blood and in tumor or nodule tissue were compared. Points from the study as a whole: Reported TCR beta diversity, measured in blood and tumor, was significantly higher for malignant thyroid tumors than for benign nodules.

Authors' methods: Construction of a distant-metastasis classifier for papillary thyroid cancer relied on CDR3 differences across clinicopathological groups. TCRdb re-called the PCR reads via MiXCR. The V and J calls and clone size come from TCRdb's table, not from the authors' own analysis. The profile covers 25,000 to 35,000 clones, with approximately 25% appearing a single time and 9.2% taken by the ten largest. This clone rates as medium-sized. Its antigen is as yet unknown. Nobody among the patients had been given any treatment before thyroid surgery. Material for sequencing was blood. The sequence was obtained from a female donor with papillary thyroid cancer or a benign thyroid nodule (not recorded which). Some clones in this sample may be carry-over from other donors' samples.

The DNA for the CDR3 is TGTGCCAGCAGTGAAAGGGCAGTCGGTGGCTACACCTTC. Amino acid sequence: CASSERAVGGYTF. The rearrangement uses TRBV6-1 and TRBJ1-2; no clear D. V gave up 2 bases and J gave up 7 bases, with 11 bases separating them. Germline V gives CDR1 MNHNS, CDR2 SASEGT. This CDR3 has 13 amino acids.